This T cell receptor (beta chain) was captured by sequencing in a study of OX40 agonist ivuxolimab in advanced cancers. General notes on the study: The costimulatory receptor OX40 (CD134) was targeted by ivuxolimab, a fully human IgG2 agonistic monoclonal antibody. Intravenous ivuxolimab was administered to patients every 2 weeks at six dose levels: 0.01, 0.1, 0.3, 1.5, 3 and 10 mg/kg. Of the 50 to 55 dose-escalation patients, hepatocellular carcinoma was present in around 19, melanoma in around 15, renal cell carcinoma in 9 and head and neck cancer in 9. The dose-escalation cohort was about 87% male with a mean age of around 62 years, ranging from roughly 20 to 80. Patients were allowed to have had prior anti-PD-1, anti-PD-L1 or anti-CTLA-4 therapy, and 30% to 40% of the dose-escalation patients had been treated with checkpoint inhibitors. Partial responses occurred in three dose-escalation patients: two with cutaneous melanoma and one with hepatocellular carcinoma. Peripheral TCRbeta sequencing was intended to test whether TCR sequence diversity was altered and clonal T-cell expansion was caused by ivuxolimab. The paper describes the monotherapy dose-escalation part (N ≈ 50 patients) of the phase I trial of ivuxolimab. General study outcomes and caveats: In the 0.1-3.0 mg/kg groups, partial responders had among the lowest normalized peripheral clonal expansion, particularly in CD8+ T cells. After ivuxolimab, CD8+ T cells had more expanded clones than CD4+ T cells on average. Low levels of normalized T-cell clonal expansion were also seen in some patients who did not respond. The antigen specificity of the peripheral T cells that underwent clonal expansion was not determined. At doses from 0.1 to 3.0 mg/kg, clonal expansion was seen in both CD4+ and CD8+ blood T cells between baseline and week 6.

A remark on this clone: This clone's antigen is unknown. Base qualities are not recorded, but no much larger clone differs from it by a single base.

The germline V gene (reference sequence) sets CDR1 to LNHNV and CDR2 to YYDKDF. V drops 0 bases and J drops 13 bases, leaving 18 bases in between. The CDR3, from cysteine to phenylalanine, totals 14 residues. The CDR3 DNA has 42 bases and is translated from base 1. Patients with autoimmune disease history or receiving systemic immunosuppression were excluded from the trial. Peripheral blood for TCR sequencing was collected from all dose cohorts at baseline, on cycle 4 day 1, and on cycle 7 day 1. Samples came from an open-label, multicenter, first-in-human phase I dose-escalation trial of ivuxolimab. Adults with locally advanced or metastatic melanoma, renal cell, hepatocellular, or head and neck squamous cell carcinoma were enrolled in the trial. CD4+ and CD8+ T cells were sorted separately from peripheral blood before TCR sequencing. To sequence the TCRbeta CDR3 region, genomic DNA was isolated from the sorted cells. The immunoSEQ Assay was used for sequencing of TCRbeta CDR3 regions. The source is immuneACCESS, and TCRdb retained only in-frame sequences with V and J called. Part of the clones is not carried over; for the studies checked, unresolved V genes explain less than half of this, and the remainder is unexplained. This sample holds some 57,000 clones; less than 85% were observed only once. Of the sample, around 0.52% is held by the ten largest clones.

The sequence was collected from an adult with an advanced solid tumor such as melanoma, head and neck, liver or kidney cancer. Rearrangement joined TRBV15 to TRBJ2-5, and perhaps TRBD1 as D gene, on 6 matching bases. The sample here was CD4+ or CD8+ T cells sorted from blood, taken in a trial of the OX40 agonist ivuxolimab. The nucleotide sequence reads TGTGCCACCAGCAGAGATCGGACAGTCGATTCGGTGTACTTC. Its protein reads: CATSRDRTVDSVYF.